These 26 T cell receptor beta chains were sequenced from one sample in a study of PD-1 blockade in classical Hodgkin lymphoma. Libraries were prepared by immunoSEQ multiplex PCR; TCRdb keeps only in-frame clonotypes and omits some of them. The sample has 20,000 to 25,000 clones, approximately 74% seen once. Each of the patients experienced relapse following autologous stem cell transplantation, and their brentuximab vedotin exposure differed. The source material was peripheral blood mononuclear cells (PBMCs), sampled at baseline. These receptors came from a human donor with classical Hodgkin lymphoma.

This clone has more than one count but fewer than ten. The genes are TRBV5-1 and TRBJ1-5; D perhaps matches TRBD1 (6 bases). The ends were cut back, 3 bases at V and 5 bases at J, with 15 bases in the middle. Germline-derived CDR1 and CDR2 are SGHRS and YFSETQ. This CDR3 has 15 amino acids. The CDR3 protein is CASSSGLSGDQPQHF. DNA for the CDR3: TGCGCCAGCAGCTCTGGACTTTCAGGGGATCAGCCCCAGCATTTT.

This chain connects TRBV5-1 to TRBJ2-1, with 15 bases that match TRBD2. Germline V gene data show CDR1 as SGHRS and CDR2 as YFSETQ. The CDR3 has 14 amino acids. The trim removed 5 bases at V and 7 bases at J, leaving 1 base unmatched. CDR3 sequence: CASRGLAGGNEQFF. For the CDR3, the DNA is TGCGCCAGCAGGGGACTAGCGGGGGGAAATGAGCAGTTCTTC.

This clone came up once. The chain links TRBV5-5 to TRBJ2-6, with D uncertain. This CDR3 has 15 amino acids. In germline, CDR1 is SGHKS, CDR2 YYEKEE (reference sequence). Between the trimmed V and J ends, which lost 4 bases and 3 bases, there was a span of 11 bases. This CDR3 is CASSPDPVGANVLTF. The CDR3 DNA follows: TGTGCCAGCAGCCCCGACCCTGTTGGGGCCAACGTCCTGACTTTC.

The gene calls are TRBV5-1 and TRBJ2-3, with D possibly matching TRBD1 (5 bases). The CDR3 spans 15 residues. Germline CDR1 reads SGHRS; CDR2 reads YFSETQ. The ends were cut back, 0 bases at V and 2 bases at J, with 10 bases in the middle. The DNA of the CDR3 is TGCGCCAGCAGCTTGGATGGGGCCATCACAGATACGCAGTATTTT. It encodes CASSLDGAITDTQYF. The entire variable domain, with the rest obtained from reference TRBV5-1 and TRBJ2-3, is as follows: KAGVTQTPRYLIKTRGQQVTLSCSPISGHRSVSWYQQTPGQGLQFLFEYFSETQRNKGNFPGRFSGRQFSNSRSEMNVSTLELGDSALYLCASSLDGAITDTQYFGPGTRLTVL.

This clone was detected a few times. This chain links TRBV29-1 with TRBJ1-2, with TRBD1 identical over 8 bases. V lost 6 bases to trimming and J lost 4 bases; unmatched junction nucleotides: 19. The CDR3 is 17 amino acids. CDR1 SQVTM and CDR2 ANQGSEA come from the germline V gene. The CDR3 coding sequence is TGCAGCGTCGATAAAATTGAGGGACAGGAGCTCGGCTATGGCTACACCTTC. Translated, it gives CSVDKIEGQELGYGYTF.

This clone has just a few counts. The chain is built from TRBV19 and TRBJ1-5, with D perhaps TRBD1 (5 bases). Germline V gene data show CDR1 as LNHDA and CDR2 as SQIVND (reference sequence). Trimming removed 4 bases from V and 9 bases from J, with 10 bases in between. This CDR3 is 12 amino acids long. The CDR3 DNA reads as TGTGCCAGTAGTACTCTTGGGGGGCCCCAGCATTTT. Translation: CASSTLGGPQHF.

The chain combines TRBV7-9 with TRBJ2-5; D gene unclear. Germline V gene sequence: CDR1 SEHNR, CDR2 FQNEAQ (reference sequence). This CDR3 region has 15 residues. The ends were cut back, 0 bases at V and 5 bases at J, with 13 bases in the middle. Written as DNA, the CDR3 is TGTGCCAGCAGCTTAGCTGTGGGTATAGGGGAGACCCAGTACTTC. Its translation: CASSLAVGIGETQYF.

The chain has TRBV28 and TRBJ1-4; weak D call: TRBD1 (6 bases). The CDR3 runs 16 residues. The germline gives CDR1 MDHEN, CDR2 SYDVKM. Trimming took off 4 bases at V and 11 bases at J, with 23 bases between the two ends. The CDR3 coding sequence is TGTGCCAGCAGTTCGGGCAACAGGGCCTACCGAGGGAAACTGTTTTTT. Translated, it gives CASSSGNRAYRGKLFF. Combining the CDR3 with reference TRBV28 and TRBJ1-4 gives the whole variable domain DVKVTQSSRYLVKRTGEKVFLECVQDMDHENMFWYRQDPGLGLRLIYFSYDVKMKEKGDIPEGYSVSREKKERFSLILESASTNQTSMYLCASSSGNRAYRGKLFFGSGTQLSVL.

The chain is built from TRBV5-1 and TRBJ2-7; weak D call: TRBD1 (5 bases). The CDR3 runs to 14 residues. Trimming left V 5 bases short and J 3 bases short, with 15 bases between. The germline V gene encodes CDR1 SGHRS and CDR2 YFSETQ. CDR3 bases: TGCGCCAGCAGGCCTCCAGGGTTACACTACGAGCAGTACGTC. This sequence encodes CASRPPGLHYEQYV.

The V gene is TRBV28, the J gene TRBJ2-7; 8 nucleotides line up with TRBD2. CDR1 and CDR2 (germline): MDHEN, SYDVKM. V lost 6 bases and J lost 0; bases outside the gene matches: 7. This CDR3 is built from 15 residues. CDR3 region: CASSFSSGGSYEQYF. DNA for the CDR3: TGTGCCAGCAGCTTCTCGAGCGGGGGCTCCTACGAGCAGTACTTC.

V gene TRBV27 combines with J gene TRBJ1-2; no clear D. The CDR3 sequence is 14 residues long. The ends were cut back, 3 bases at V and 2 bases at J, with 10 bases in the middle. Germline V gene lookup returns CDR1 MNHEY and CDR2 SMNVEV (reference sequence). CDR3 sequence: CASSFGELNYGYTF. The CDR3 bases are TGTGCCAGCAGTTTTGGTGAACTAAACTATGGCTACACCTTC.

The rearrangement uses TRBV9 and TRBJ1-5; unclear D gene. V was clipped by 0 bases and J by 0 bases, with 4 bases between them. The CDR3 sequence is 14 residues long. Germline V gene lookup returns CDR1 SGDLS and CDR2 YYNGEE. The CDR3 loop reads CASSVGSSNQPQHF. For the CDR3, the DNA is TGTGCCAGCAGCGTAGGCAGTAGCAATCAGCCCCAGCATTTT.

CDR3 residues: CAISEPGLQLNTGELFF. In nucleotides, the CDR3 is TGTGCCATCAGTGAGCCGGGACTCCAACTAAACACCGGGGAGCTGTTTTTT. The V call is TRBV10-3, the J call TRBJ2-2; D may be TRBD2 (6 bases). V was pared by 2 bases and J by 2 bases, with 15 bases between. Germline CDR1 is ENHRY and CDR2 is SYGVKD. This CDR3 region has 17 residues.

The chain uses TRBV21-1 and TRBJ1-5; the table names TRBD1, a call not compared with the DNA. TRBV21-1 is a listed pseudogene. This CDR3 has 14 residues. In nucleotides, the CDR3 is TGTGCCAGCAGCAACAGGGATTTCAATCAGCCCCAGCATTTT. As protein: CASSNRDFNQPQHF.

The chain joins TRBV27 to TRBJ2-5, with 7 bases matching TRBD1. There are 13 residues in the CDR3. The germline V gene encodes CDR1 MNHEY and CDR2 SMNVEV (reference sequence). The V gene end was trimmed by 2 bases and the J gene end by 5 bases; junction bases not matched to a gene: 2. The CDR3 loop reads CASSLEGAETQYF. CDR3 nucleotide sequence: TGTGCCAGCAGTTTAGAGGGGGCGGAGACCCAGTACTTC.

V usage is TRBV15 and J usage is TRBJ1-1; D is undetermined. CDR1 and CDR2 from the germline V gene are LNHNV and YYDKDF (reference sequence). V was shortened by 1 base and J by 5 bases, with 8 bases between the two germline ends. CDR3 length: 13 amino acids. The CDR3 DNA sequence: TGTGCCACCAGCAGAGGGCAGGCAACTGAAGCTTTCTTT. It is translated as CATSRGQATEAFF.

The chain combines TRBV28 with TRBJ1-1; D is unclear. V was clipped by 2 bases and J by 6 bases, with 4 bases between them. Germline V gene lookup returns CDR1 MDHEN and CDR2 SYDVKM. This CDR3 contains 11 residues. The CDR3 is CASSLAPEAFF. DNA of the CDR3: TGTGCCAGCAGTTTAGCACCTGAAGCTTTCTTT.

The CDR3 sequence is CASSKGRWEGHNEQFF. Here the CDR3 DNA reads TGTGCCAGCAGCAAAGGACGGTGGGAGGGTCACAATGAGCAGTTCTTC. The chain recombines TRBV7-9 with TRBJ2-1, with TRBD2 matching over 7 bases. This CDR3 is 16 amino acids long. In germline, CDR1 is SEHNR, CDR2 FQNEAQ (reference sequence). Trimming at V came to 5 bases and at J to 5 bases, leaving 12 bases not matched to a gene.

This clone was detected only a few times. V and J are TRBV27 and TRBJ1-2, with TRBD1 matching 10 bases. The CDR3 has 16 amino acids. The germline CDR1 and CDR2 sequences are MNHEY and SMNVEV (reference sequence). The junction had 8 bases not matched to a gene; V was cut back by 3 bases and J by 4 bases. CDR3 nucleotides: TGTGCCAGCAGTTTTATGGGACAGGGGAGGACCTATGGCTACACCTTC. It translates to CASSFMGQGRTYGYTF.

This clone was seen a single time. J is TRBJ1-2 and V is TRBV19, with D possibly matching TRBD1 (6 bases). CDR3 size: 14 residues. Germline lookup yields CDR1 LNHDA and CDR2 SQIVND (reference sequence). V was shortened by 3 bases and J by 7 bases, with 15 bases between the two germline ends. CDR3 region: CASSILSGERGYTF. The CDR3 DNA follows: TGTGCCAGTAGTATCCTTTCAGGGGAGCGTGGCTACACCTTC. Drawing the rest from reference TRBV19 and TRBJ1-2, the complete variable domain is DGGITQSPKYLFRKEGQNVTLSCEQNLNHDAMYWYRQDPGQGLRLIYYSQIVNDFQKGDIAEGYSVSREKKESFPLTVTSAQKNPTAFYLCASSILSGERGYTFGSGTRLTVV.

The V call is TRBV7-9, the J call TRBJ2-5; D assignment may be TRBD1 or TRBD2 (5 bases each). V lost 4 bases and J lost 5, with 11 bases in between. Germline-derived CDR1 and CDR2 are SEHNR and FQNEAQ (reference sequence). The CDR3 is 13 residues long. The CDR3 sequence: CASSYRTGETQYF. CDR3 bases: TGTGCCAGCAGCTACAGGACGGGGGAGACCCAGTACTTC.

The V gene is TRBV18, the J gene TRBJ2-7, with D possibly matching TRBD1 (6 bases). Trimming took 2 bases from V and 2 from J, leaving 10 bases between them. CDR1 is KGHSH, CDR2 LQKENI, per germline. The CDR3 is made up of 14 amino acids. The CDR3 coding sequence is TGTGCCAGCTCACCAACCGGACAGACCTACGAGCAGTACTTC. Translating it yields CASSPTGQTYEQYF.

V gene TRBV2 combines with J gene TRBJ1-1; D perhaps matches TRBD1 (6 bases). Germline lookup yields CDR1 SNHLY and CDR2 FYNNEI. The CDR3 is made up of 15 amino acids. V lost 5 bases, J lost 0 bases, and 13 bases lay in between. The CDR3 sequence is CASSLTGSMNTEAFF. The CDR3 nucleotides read TGTGCCAGCAGTCTTACAGGGTCCATGAACACTGAAGCTTTCTTT.

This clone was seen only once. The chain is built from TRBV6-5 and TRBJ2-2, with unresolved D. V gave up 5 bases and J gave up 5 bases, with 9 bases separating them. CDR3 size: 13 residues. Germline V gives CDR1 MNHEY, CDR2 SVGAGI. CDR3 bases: TGTGCCAGCAGTCAAGTACGGACCGGGGAGCTGTTTTTT. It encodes CASSQVRTGELFF.

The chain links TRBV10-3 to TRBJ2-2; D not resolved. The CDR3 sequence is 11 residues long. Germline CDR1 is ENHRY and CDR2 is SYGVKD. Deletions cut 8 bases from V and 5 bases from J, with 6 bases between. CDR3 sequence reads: CAIESTGELFF. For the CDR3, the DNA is TGTGCCATCGAGAGTACCGGGGAGCTGTTTTTT.

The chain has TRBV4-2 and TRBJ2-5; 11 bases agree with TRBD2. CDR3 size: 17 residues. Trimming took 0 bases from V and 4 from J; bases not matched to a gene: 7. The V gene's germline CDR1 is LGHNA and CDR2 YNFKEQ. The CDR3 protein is CASSQESRLAGGETQYF. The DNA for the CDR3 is TGTGCCAGCAGCCAAGAAAGTCGTCTAGCGGGAGGAGAGACCCAGTACTTC.